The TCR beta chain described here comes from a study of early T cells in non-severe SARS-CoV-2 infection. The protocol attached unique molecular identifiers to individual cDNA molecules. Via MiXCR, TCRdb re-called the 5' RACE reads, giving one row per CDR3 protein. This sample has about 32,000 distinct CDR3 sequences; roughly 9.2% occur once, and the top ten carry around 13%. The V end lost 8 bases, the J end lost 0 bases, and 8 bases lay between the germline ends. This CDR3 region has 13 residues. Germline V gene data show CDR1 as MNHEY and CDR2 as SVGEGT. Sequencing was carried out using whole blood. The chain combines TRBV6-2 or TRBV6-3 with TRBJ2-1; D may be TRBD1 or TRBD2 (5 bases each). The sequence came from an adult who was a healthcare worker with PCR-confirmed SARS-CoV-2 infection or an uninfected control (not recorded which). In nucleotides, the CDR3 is TGTGCCAGCCGGGACCCCTCCTACAATGAGCAGTTCTTC. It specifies CASRDPSYNEQFF.